This T cell receptor (beta chain) came from a study of blood T cell repertoires in COVID-19 (dated by TCRdb to 2018 to 2020). Study-level background: The collaborator samples originated in the United States, Italy and Spain and spanned the acute and convalescent phases of COVID-19. The material from the prospective study consisted of cDNA or gDNA derived from T cells, B-cell-depleted T cells, or PBMCs. Deeply sampled blood TCRbeta repertoires from subjects exposed to, actively infected with, or recovered from COVID-19 were included in the dataset. The repertoires were made available in a free public database intended to serve as a resource for research on the immune response to SARS-CoV-2. Samples were obtained from the ongoing ImmuneRACE study (first 160 participants) and from about 1,300 subjects provided by 6 global collaborators. Sample metadata almost always included a de-identified subject ID, COVID-19 status, age in years and sex. Where available, HLA class I and class II types were taken from metadata supplied by the sample provider and were not determined by assay-based typing. Study-wide findings and limitations: Clinical and demographic metadata were provided uncurated, with the amount varying by source and participant.

TCRbeta CDR3 regions were amplified from genomic DNA using the immunoSEQ Assay, a bias-controlled multiplex PCR. As for the authors' bioinformatics: The number of nucleated cells in each sample was estimated by amplification of reference gene primers within the assay. To quantify the absolute abundance of each unique TCRbeta CDR3 rearrangement, sequence reads were collapsed and filtered. For each sample, productive Simpson clonality was calculated by taking the square root of Simpson's diversity index across productive rearrangements. TCRdb took over this immuneACCESS table, retaining in-frame rearrangements with V and J assigned. Such tables are incomplete; in checked studies, under half of the missing clones stem from an unresolved V gene, and the remainder is unexplained. Clone size and V and J calls were adopted from that table, with D and trimming inferred from the DNA. The sample has about 130,000 clones on record, around 90% of them singletons. The top ten hold over 3.5% of the sample.

In the case of this clone: The specificity of this receptor is unknown. No much larger clone is present one base from it, and per-base qualities are unavailable.

The CDR3 spans 16 residues, from the cysteine through the phenylalanine. The CDR3 DNA has 48 bases and is translated from base 1. At the junction V is shortened by 3 bases and J by 2 bases, with 12 bases in between. For CDR1 and CDR2, the germline V gene lists SGHDT and YYEEEE. Whole blood was collected in K2EDTA tubes by collaborating institutions according to the institutions' own protocols. For TCRbeta analysis, collaborators shipped samples as frozen whole blood, isolated PBMCs, or DNA extracted from either of those sample types. Here the chain combines TRBV5-6 and TRBJ1-6; the D gene is perhaps TRBD1, from 6 matching bases. This clonotype was sampled from a middle-aged man with active COVID-19. Input material: peripheral blood. The bases are TGTGCCAGCAGCTCTACACAGGGAGCCTATAATTCACCCCTCCACTTT. Its translation is CASSSTQGAYNSPLHF.